This T cell receptor (beta chain) was identified in a study of blood T cells in healthy people across ages. The length of the CDR3 is 16 residues. Trimming removed 5 bases from V and 5 bases from J; junction bases left unmatched: 12. CDR1 is LNHNV and CDR2 is YYDKDF in the germline V gene (reference sequence). PCR was performed a second time for roughly 7 to 12 cycles using a sample-barcoded 5' primer and a J-beta primer mix. TCRdb processed the 5' RACE reads anew with MiXCR; each CDR3 protein has one entry. The table shows about 570,000 distinct CDR3 sequences, with about 29% occurring only once. The sample also formed part of further work on T cells of mothers and their children.

The rearrangement joins TRBV15 to TRBJ2-3; 8 nucleotides match TRBD2. Sample: blood. The source is a boy younger than 10 in good health. CDR3 nucleotides: TGTGCCACCAGCGGAGCCCCCGGGCGGGAGGAAGATACGCAGTATTTT. It encodes CATSGAPGREEDTQYF.